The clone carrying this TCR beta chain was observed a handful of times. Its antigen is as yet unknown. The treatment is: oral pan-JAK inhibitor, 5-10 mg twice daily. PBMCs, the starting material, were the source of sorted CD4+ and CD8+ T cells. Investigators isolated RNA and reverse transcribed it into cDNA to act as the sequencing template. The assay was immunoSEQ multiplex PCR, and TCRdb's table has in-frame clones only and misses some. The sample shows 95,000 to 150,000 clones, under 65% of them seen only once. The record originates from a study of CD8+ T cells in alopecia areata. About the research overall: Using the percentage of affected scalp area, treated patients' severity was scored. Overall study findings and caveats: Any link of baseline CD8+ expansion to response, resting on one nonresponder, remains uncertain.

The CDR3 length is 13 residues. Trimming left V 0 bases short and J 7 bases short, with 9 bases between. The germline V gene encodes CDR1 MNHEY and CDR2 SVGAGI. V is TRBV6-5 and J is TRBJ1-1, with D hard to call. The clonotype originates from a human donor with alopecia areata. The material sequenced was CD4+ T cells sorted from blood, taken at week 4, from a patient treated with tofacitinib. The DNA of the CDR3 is TGTGCCAGCAGTTACTCGTCCCGGATTGAAGCTTTCTTT. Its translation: CASSYSSRIEAFF.